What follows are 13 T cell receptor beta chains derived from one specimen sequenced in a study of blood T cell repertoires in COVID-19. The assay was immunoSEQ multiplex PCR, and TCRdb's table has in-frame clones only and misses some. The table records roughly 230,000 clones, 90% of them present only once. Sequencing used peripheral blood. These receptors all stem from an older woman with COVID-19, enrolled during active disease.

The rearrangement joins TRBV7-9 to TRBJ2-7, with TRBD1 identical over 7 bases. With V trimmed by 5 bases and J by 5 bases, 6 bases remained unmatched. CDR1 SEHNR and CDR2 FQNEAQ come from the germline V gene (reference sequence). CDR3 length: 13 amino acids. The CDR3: CASSRQGLDEQYF. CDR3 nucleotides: TGTGCCAGCAGCAGACAGGGTCTCGACGAGCAGTACTTC.

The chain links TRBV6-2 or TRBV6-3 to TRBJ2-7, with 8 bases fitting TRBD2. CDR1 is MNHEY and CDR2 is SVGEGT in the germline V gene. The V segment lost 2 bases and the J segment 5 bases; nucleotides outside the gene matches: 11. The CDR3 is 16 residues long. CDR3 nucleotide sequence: TGTGCCAGCAGTTACCCTCCCCGGGGGGGAGCGGACGAGCAGTACTTC. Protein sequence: CASSYPPRGGADEQYF.

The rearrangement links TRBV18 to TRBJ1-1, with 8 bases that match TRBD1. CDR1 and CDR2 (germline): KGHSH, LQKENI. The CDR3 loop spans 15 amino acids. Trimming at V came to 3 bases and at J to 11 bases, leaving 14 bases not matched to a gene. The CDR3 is CASSPSGQGVLSAFF. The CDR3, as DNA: TGTGCCAGCTCACCGTCCGGACAGGGAGTTTTGAGTGCTTTCTTT.

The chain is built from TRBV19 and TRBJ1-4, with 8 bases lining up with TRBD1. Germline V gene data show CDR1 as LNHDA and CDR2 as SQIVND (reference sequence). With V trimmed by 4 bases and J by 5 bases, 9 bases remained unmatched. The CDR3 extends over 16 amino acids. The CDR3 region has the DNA TGTGCCAGTAGTACCGGGGGGACAGGACTAAATGAAAAACTGTTTTTT. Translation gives CASSTGGTGLNEKLFF. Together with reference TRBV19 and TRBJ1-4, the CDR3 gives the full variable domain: DGGITQSPKYLFRKEGQNVTLSCEQNLNHDAMYWYRQDPGQGLRLIYYSQIVNDFQKGDIAEGYSVSREKKESFPLTVTSAQKNPTAFYLCASSTGGTGLNEKLFFGSGTQLSVL.

The CDR3 region has the DNA TGTGCCACCAGCCTAGCGTACGGGATCGGGTCAGGGGAGACCCAGTACTTC. Amino acid sequence: CATSLAYGIGSGETQYF. The rearrangement links TRBV15 to TRBJ2-5, with a tentative D call TRBD2 (6 bases). The CDR3 covers 17 residues. The V and J ends lost 5 bases and 5 bases respectively, with 24 bases between them. CDR1 is LNHNV and CDR2 is YYDKDF in the germline V gene (reference sequence).

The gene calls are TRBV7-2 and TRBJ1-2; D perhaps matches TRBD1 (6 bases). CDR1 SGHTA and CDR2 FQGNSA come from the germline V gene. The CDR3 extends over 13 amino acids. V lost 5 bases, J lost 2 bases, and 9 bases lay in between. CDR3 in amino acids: CASSEGQNYGYTF. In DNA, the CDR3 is TGTGCCAGCAGCGAAGGACAGAACTATGGCTACACCTTC. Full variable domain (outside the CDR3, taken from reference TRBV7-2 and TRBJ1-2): GAGVSQSPSNKVTEKGKDVELRCDPISGHTALYWYRQSLGQGLEFLIYFQGNSAPDKSGLPSDRFSAERTGGSVSTLTIQRTQQEDSAVYLCASSEGQNYGYTFGSGTRLTVV.

CDR3 nucleotides: TGTGCCAGCAGTTTCCAGGGTAACGAGCAGTTCTTC. Translated: CASSFQGNEQFF. The chain couples TRBV6-2 or TRBV6-3 to TRBJ2-1, with D perhaps TRBD1 (5 bases). The germline V and J ends were trimmed by 4 bases and 10 bases, with 11 bases remaining between them. Germline assignment: CDR1 MNHEY and CDR2 SVGEGT. This CDR3 region has 12 residues.

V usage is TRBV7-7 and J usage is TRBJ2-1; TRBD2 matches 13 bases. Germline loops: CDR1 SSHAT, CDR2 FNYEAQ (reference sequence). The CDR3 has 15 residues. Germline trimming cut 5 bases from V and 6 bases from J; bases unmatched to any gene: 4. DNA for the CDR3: TGTGCCAGCAGCCTACTAGCGGGGGGGATCAATGAGCAGTTCTTC. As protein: CASSLLAGGINEQFF.

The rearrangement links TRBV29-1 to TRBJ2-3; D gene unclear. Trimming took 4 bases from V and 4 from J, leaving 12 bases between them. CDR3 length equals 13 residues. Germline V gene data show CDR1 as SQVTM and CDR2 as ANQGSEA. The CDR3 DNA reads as TGCAGCGTTGTAGCTTCGTGGCCAGATACGCAGTATTTT. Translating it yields CSVVASWPDTQYF.

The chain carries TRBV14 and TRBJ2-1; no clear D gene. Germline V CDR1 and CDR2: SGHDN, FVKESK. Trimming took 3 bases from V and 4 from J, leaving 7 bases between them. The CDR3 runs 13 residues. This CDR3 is CASSQETYNEQFF. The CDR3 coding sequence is TGTGCCAGCAGCCAGGAGACTTACAATGAGCAGTTCTTC.

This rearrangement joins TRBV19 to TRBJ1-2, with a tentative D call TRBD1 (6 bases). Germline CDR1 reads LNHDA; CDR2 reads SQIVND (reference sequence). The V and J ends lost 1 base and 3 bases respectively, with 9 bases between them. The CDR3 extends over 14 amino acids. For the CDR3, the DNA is TGTGCCAGTAGTATAGGGTCAGGGGACTATGGCTACACCTTC. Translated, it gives CASSIGSGDYGYTF.

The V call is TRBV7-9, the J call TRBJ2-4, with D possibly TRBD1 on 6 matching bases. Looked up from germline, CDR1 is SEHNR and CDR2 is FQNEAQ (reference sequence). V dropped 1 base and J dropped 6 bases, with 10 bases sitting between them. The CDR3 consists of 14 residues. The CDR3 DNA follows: TGTGCCAGCAGCTTAGTAGGGGGTTTAAACATTCAGTACTTC. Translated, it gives CASSLVGGLNIQYF. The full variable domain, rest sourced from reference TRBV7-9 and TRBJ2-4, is DTGVSQNPRHKITKRGQNVTFRCDPISEHNRLYWYRQTLGQGPEFLTYFQNEAQLEKSRLLSDRFSAERPKGSFSTLEIQRTEQGDSAMYLCASSLVGGLNIQYFGAGTRLSVL.

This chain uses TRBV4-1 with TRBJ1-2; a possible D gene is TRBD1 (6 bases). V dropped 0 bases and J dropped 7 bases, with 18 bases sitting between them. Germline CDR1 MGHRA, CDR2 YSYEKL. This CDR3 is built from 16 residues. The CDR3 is CASSQDTTTGSSGYTF. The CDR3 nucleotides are TGCGCCAGCAGCCAAGATACTACGACAGGCTCGTCTGGCTACACCTTC.